This TCR beta chain originates from a study of cytomegalovirus exposure and HLA in healthy donors (dated by TCRdb to between 2016 and 2019). Turning to the overall study: An earlier analysis of approximately 640 of the donors reported about 250 Gb of sequence data and 100 million to 140 million unique TCR beta sequences from some 180 million T cells. An early release covering about 600 HLA-typed donors comprised 300 to 350 gigabases of sequencing data and 65 million to 100 million unique TCR sequences. Of the roughly 390 genotyped donors, roughly 85% fell in the genetic ancestry cluster associated with self-reported Caucasian donors. The study was designed to test whether signatures of past pathogen exposure could be identified by cataloging public T cell receptors. The study used immunosequencing to profile the T cell repertoires of about 670 subjects and linked those repertoires to cytomegalovirus serostatus. In addition to the first cohort of approximately 670 subjects, a separate validation cohort of 100 to 150 different subjects was used. To predict cytomegalovirus infection status, the study combined high-throughput TCR immunosequencing, statistical association of individual TCRs with disease status, and machine learning. In a later analysis, previously published TCR beta repertoires from 550 to 750 donors were re-analyzed and high-resolution HLA genotyping was added so that TCR occurrence patterns could be studied. In the later analysis, no new phenotypic data were used to find candidate immune exposures; instead, reliance was placed on TCR beta sequences and their occurrence across donors. In an earlier analysis of roughly 580 of the donors, high-throughput TCR beta sequencing was used to judge whether each TCR beta V gene segment behaved as functional or pseudogenic. Donor age, sex, ethnicity and CMV serostatus were compiled together with the repertoire data. A later genetic analysis took genome-wide SNP genotypes for about 55% of the 666 donors and used that subset as a discovery cohort. Every repertoire in the discovery cohort had been generated on one and the same sequencing platform. Both class I and class II loci were covered by HLA typing, at four-digit resolution. The number of donors typed differed by locus, with 629-630 for A, B, C, DRB1 and DQB1, 522 for DQA1, over 600 for DPA1, and under 490 for DPB1. Four or five DR-DQ haplotypes were treated as single units for association and clustering because of strong linkage in the cohort. On average, around 240,000 unique TCR beta nucleotide sequences were sequenced per donor among more than 350 genotyped donors of the cohort, with around 19% of those sequences being non-productive. General conclusions and limits of the study: A later analysis found that HLA-associated TCR beta chains were more clonally expanded and had lower generation probabilities than equally common non-associated chains. The study listed 150 to 200 TCR beta chains as associated with cytomegalovirus. A further reported finding was that TCR beta sequences accurately predicted the HLA-A and HLA-B alleles for most subjects in the first cohort. A later analysis found that most CMV-associated TCR beta chains appeared HLA-restricted, with HLA associations seemingly driven largely by CMV exposure. Cytomegalovirus status was reported to be diagnosed by the classifier with high specificity and sensitivity in both the original and validation cohorts. Immune exposure information for the cohort was limited to CMV serostatus. Presence/absence analyses assumed roughly uniform sequencing depth across donors, an assumption that may not hold. In a later analysis, TCR association rates were found to vary across HLA loci, with the most associated TCRs seen for DRB1 alleles and the fewest for HLA-C alleles. A cluster of highly shared sequence variants was judged likely to represent a technical artifact of the sequencing pipeline. Across donors, most TCR sequences were observed very rarely, whereas some public TCRs were present in many individuals. According to a later genetic analysis, donors in an Asian-associated ancestry cluster had fewer N-insertions in productive TCRs than the approximately 630-donor mean. Broadly in line with IMGT annotations, most TCR beta V segments showed up in productive rearrangements about 87% or about 30% of the time in an earlier analysis of roughly 590 of the donors. According to a later analysis, parvovirus B19, influenza, CMV and Epstein-Barr virus appeared linked to several top co-occurrence clusters. In vitro tests confirmed that a few of the cytomegalovirus-associated TCR beta chains recognize cytomegalovirus antigens. Only TCR beta chains were sequenced in this cohort, and the absence of alpha or paired-chain data limited detectable features. Because counts were too low, around 18 rarely observed V segments, including chromosome 9 orphons, were left out of the earlier analysis of 500 to 750 of the donors. Linkage disequilibrium might explain the correlated functional status among segregating V segments, but an unknown experimental factor could not be ruled out. Because some donors lacked HLA typing at each locus, the association tests relied only on the typed subset. V-gene and J-gene trimming of TCR beta chains was associated with a missense DCLRE1C variant in a later genetic analysis, and the association was replicated in an independent cohort. The authors suggested that the approach could potentially be extended to other disease states and immunological phenotypes. Strong co-occurrence of HLA alleles, especially DR and DQ, made assigning TCR associations to individual alleles difficult. A later analysis associated about 18,000 TCR beta sequences with specific HLA alleles at a false discovery rate of 0.05. Because the 87-base-pair reads could not distinguish some IMGT-functional V segments, including TRBV6-2 and TRBV6-3, those segments were excluded.

Measured from the cysteine to the phenylalanine, the CDR3 is 18 residues long. Kept here is only the CDR3 DNA, which spans 54 bases and is read in frame from base 1. For CDR1 and CDR2, the germline V gene lists MDHEN and SYDVKM. The cohort consisted of some 670 healthy bone marrow donors. At the time of sampling, all cohort members were nominally healthy, though unrecorded immune exposures were likely present. The donor was CMV seropositive and belonged to the group of 250 to 300 seropositive cohort members. A peripheral blood sample was collected from each donor, and TCR beta sequencing was performed on peripheral blood mononuclear cells. Genomic DNA extraction from the blood cell samples was performed with the Qiagen DNeasy Blood Extraction Kit. A single count supports this clone. Its antigen remains undetermined. There are no base qualities to consult, and no much larger clone falls within one base.

Library method: the immunoSEQ multiplex PCR assay. A mixture of 60 forward primers for TCR Vbeta segments and 13 reverse primers for TCR Jbeta segments was used in the multiplex PCR. The CDR3 region of rearranged TCR beta genes was amplified from genomic DNA with a multiplex PCR assay. The amplified TCR beta libraries were sequenced on the Illumina HiSeq System as 87-base-pair reads. The authors' analysis ran thus. A later analysis counted some 80 million unique TCR beta chains across the 500 to 850 repertoires, and about 10 million of these chains were shared by at least two donors. To remove PCR and sequencing errors, raw reads were error-corrected and collapsed into unique sequences using a nearest-neighbor algorithm that merged closely related sequences. To assign V, D and J gene segments, CDR3 sequences were aligned to IMGT reference sequences. For a sequence to be retained, a match of at least six nucleotides to both a V gene segment and a J gene segment was required. Rearrangements were called productive when the CDR3 lacked stop codons and stayed in frame with V and J; all others were non-productive. Following IMGT convention, CDR3 was defined as the stretch from the second conserved V-encoded cysteine up to the conserved J-encoded phenylalanine. The earlier analysis of a few hundred of the donors excluded any sequence lacking an unambiguous match to a single V gene segment. In an earlier analysis of some 590 of the donors, a V segment was called functional when productive rearrangements were above 56.7%, and segregating when the standard deviation between donors exceeded 5%. To diagnose cytomegalovirus status from the catalog of TCR beta chain sequences, a statistical classification framework was built. A later analysis assigned V and J genes by comparing TCR nucleotide sequences with IMGT/GENE-DB human TR gene sequences. Using the TCRdist pipeline, a later analysis assigned CDR3 sequences along with most-parsimonious VDJ recombination scenarios. A later analysis defined each TCR beta chain by its CDR3 amino acid sequence plus V-gene family, and excluded reads lacking a unique V-gene family. A later analysis removed 450 to 600 highly shared, low-generation-probability nucleotide sequences to deal with suspected cross-contamination and a sequencing artifact. For each public chain, a later analysis derived a clonal expansion index from normalized ranks of inferred template counts within each repertoire. In a later analysis, generation probabilities were computed using a VDJ recombination model fitted to out-of-frame rearrangements, and the results were checked against IGoR. In a later analysis, hypergeometric tests were used to score TCR-TCR, TCR-HLA and TCR-CMV co-occurrence, with a repertoire-size bias correction applied to TCR pairs. False discovery rates were estimated in a later analysis by permuting HLA or CMV assignments 20 times. In a later analysis, co-occurring TCRs were grouped using DBSCAN, with TCRdist sequence similarity added in when clustering inside HLA-allele-positive subsets. Repertoires with fewer than 30,000 or more than 120,000 public chains, plus five repertoires with anomalous nucleotide sharing, were excluded from co-occurrence clustering. Held by TCRdb, this immuneACCESS table contains in-frame sequences only and omits some clones. Under half of the omission traces to an unresolved V gene where checked; the cause of the rest is unknown. V, J and clone size are those of that table, while D and trimming were read from the DNA. The sample includes about 180,000 clones, with more than 80% observed a single time. The ten largest clones represent 4.9% of the sample.

Sequenced input: PBMCs. This receptor was identified in a woman between 18 and 29 years old in good health and CMV-seropositive. The chain employs TRBV28 and TRBJ2-5; the D gene is possibly TRBD2, with 6 bases matching. The J call may not be correct, given that the DNA end is closer to TRBJ2-7. This receptor carries the CDR3 CASSLSAAGLEGLYEQYF. The DNA sequence is given as TGTGCCAGCAGTTTGTCGGCCGCAGGGCTGGAGGGCCTTTACGAGCAGTACTTC.